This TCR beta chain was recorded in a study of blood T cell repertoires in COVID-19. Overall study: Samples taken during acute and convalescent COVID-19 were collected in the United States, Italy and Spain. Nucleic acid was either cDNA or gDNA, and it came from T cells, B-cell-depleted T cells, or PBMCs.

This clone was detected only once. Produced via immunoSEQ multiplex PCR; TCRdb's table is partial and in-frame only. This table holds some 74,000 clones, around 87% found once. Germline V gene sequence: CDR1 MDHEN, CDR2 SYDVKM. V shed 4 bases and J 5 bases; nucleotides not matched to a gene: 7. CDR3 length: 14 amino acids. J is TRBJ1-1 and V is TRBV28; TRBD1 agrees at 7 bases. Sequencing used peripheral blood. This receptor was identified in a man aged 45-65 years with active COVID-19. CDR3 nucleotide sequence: TGTGCCAGCAGTTCCACAGGGGACGGGACTGAAGCTTTCTTT. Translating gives CASSSTGDGTEAFF.